Presented here are 9 T cell receptor beta chains from one specimen sequenced in a study of post-analysis software for immune sequencing data. The study's findings and limits: Relative to controls, patients had five TRBV segments at higher frequency, with TRBV5-6, TRBV5-1 and TRBV20-1 among these.

These receptors' targets are unknown. TCR beta libraries were prepared from cDNA with unique molecular identifiers. TCRdb re-analysed the PCR reads in MiXCR, keeping a single row per CDR3 protein. The sample records about 760,000 distinct CDR3 sequences, roughly 29% being singletons. The specimen sequenced was blood. Receptors originate from a girl aged 5-17 years with multiple sclerosis.

The chain uses TRBV3-1 and TRBJ2-1; 16 bases match TRBD2. The CDR3 has 18 residues. Germline CDR1 LGHDT, CDR2 YNNKEL (reference sequence). The V gene end was trimmed by 0 bases and the J gene end by 7 bases; junction bases not matched to a gene: 6. The CDR3 DNA sequence: TGTGCCAGCAGCCAAGAGGGGACTAGCGGGGGGGCCTTGAATGAGCAGTTCTTC. It codes for CASSQEGTSGGALNEQFF.

The CDR3 reads CASSLAVHRRSTYGYTF. CDR3 sequence (DNA): TGTGCCAGCTCACTAGCGGTCCACAGGAGAAGCACCTATGGCTACACCTTC. The chain links TRBV18 to TRBJ1-2; weak D call: TRBD1 (5 bases). The germline V and J ends were trimmed by 4 bases and 4 bases, with 22 bases remaining between them. Looked up from germline, CDR1 is KGHSH and CDR2 is LQKENI. The CDR3 is 17 residues long.

The chain uses TRBV20-1 and TRBJ2-1, with D maybe TRBD1 (5 bases). Germline V gives CDR1 DFQATT, CDR2 SNEGSKA (reference sequence). The CDR3 runs 13 residues. Trimming took off 6 bases at V and 7 bases at J, with 16 bases between the two ends. Written as DNA, the CDR3 is TGCAGTGCGGCCCAGTCAGGGCGGAATGAGCAGTTCTTC. Translation: CSAAQSGRNEQFF.

The chain has TRBV6-1 and TRBJ2-4; possible D gene TRBD2, 5 bases. The J call may be faulty, since TRBJ2-7 better matches the DNA end. Germline V gene sequence: CDR1 MNHNS, CDR2 SASEGT. The CDR3 is 16 amino acids. The CDR3 sequence: CASSPMTTRGISEQYF. The CDR3 region has the DNA TGTGCCAGCAGTCCGATGACCACTCGAGGGATAAGCGAGCAGTACTTC.

This clonotype was seen more than once but under ten times. The chain uses TRBV27 and TRBJ1-1; D perhaps matches TRBD1 (6 bases). Per the germline V gene, CDR1 is MNHEY and CDR2 is SMNVEV (reference sequence). The CDR3 runs 14 residues. Deletions cut 7 bases from V and 6 bases from J, with 18 bases between. The CDR3, as DNA: TGTGCCAGCATTAGCGTAGGGGGGACGGCTGAAGCTTTCTTT. It specifies CASISVGGTAEAFF.

This clonotype was seen a handful of times. The rearrangement joins TRBV25-1 to TRBJ2-7; weak D call: TRBD1 (5 bases). Germline V lookup: CDR1 MGHDK, CDR2 SYGVNS. The CDR3 totals 13 residues. Trimming removed 4 bases at V and 3 bases at J, with 10 bases between. As DNA, the CDR3 is TGTGCCAGCAGTGGTGTGCAGGGCTACGAGCAGTACTTC. It translates to CASSGVQGYEQYF.

Only a few counts were recorded for this clonotype. The V call is TRBV13, the J call TRBJ2-7, with 9 bases that match TRBD2. The V gene's germline CDR1 is PRHDT and CDR2 FYEKMQ (reference sequence). After removal of 8 bases from V and 4 bases from J, the junction contained 12 bases not matched to a gene. The CDR3 is 15 amino acids. The CDR3 nucleotides read TGTGCCAGCGCAAACTTGGCTAGCGGGATATACGAGCAGTACTTC. This sequence encodes CASANLASGIYEQYF.

V gene TRBV20-1 combines with J gene TRBJ1-5; maybe TRBD1 (6 bases). Deletions cut 8 bases from V and 4 bases from J, with 12 bases between. The CDR3 has 12 amino acids. From germline, CDR1 is DFQATT and CDR2 SNEGSKA (reference sequence). CDR3 sequence: CSTKQGNQPQHF. CDR3 nucleotide sequence: TGCAGTACAAAACAGGGAAATCAGCCCCAGCATTTT.

This clonotype was counted a single time. The chain links TRBV18 to TRBJ2-7; maybe TRBD1 (5 bases). The CDR3 is 14 residues long. Germline V CDR1 and CDR2: KGHSH, LQKENI. V lost 2 bases, J lost 6 bases, and 14 bases lay in between. In DNA form, the CDR3 reads TGTGCCAGCTCACCAGAATGGGGCACCAGCGAGCAGTACTTC. Its translation is CASSPEWGTSEQYF.